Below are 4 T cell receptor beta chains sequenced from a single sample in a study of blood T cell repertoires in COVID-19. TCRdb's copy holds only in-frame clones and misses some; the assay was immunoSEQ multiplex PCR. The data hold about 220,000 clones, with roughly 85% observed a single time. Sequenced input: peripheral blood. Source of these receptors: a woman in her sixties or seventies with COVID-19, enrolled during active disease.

CDR3 loop: CASSFTLGSAYNEQFF. The CDR3 bases are TGCGCCAGCAGCTTTACTCTTGGTAGCGCCTACAATGAGCAGTTCTTC. The chain combines TRBV5-1 with TRBJ2-1, with D perhaps TRBD2 (5 bases). V was clipped by 2 bases and J by 2 bases, with 14 bases between them. Germline CDR1 and CDR2: SGHRS and YFSETQ. This CDR3 contains 16 residues. The whole variable domain, filled in from reference TRBV5-1 and TRBJ2-1, reads KAGVTQTPRYLIKTRGQQVTLSCSPISGHRSVSWYQQTPGQGLQFLFEYFSETQRNKGNFPGRFSGRQFSNSRSEMNVSTLELGDSALYLCASSFTLGSAYNEQFFGPGTRLTVL.

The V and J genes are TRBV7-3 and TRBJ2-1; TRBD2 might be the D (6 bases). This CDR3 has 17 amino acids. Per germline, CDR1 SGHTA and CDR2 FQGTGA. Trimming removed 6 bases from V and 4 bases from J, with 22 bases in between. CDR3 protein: CASSPSGGSLVYNEQFF. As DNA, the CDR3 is TGTGCCAGCAGTCCAAGTGGGGGGTCTCTAGTTTACAATGAGCAGTTCTTC.

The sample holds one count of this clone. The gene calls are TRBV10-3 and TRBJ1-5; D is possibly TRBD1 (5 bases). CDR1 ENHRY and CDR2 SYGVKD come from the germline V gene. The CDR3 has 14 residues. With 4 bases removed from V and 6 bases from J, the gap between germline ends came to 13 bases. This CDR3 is CAISARVDGQPQHF. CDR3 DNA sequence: TGTGCCATCAGTGCCAGGGTAGACGGTCAGCCCCAGCATTTT.

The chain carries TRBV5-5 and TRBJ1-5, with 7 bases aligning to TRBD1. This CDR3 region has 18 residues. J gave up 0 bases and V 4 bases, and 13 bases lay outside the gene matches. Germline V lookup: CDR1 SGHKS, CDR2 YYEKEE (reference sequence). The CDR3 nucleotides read TGTGCCAGCAGCCCGCCGAGGACAGGTACTAATAGCAATCAGCCCCAGCATTTT. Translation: CASSPPRTGTNSNQPQHF.